Listed here are 16 T cell receptor beta chains from one sample, sequenced in a study of T cell responses to AZD1222 COVID-19 vaccine. The repertoire was sequenced with immunoSEQ multiplex PCR; TCRdb's copy has only in-frame clones and lacks some. The data show 150,000 or so clones, approximately 93% seen once. Sequencing used peripheral blood, obtained on day 0 of AZD1222 vaccination. All receptors derive from an adult in good health.

This clone was recorded once. This chain connects TRBV2 to TRBJ1-1; tentative D call: TRBD1 (5 bases). The germline V gene encodes CDR1 SNHLY and CDR2 FYNNEI. V was pared by 1 base and J by 11 bases, with 8 bases between. The CDR3 is 11 residues long. The CDR3 coding sequence is TGTGCCAGCAGTGAAGGGGGGACCGCTTTCTTT. Its translation: CASSEGGTAFF.

CDR3 nucleotide sequence: TGTGCCAGCAGTTTGGGGACTCTGCGCGGGGGCTACACCTTC. Translated, it gives CASSLGTLRGGYTF. The rearrangement uses TRBV28 and TRBJ1-2, with D tentatively TRBD1 (5 bases). Germline CDR1 reads MDHEN; CDR2 reads SYDVKM. V lost 3 bases to trimming and J lost 8 bases, with 16 bases between them. The CDR3 is made up of 14 amino acids.

The chain employs TRBV29-1 and TRBJ1-5; D call uncertain. The germline gives CDR1 SQVTM, CDR2 ANQGSEA. The CDR3 has 9 residues. With 4 bases removed from V and 9 bases from J, the gap between germline ends came to 4 bases. The CDR3 nucleotides are TGCAGCGTTGGTCCGCCCCAGCATTTT. Translated, it gives CSVGPPQHF.

The chain recombines TRBV10-3 with TRBJ2-7; 7 nucleotides align to TRBD2. CDR1 is ENHRY and CDR2 is SYGVKD in the germline V gene. There are 16 residues in the CDR3. The V gene end was trimmed by 2 bases and the J gene end by 7 bases; junction bases not matched to a gene: 14. The CDR3 loop is CAISERGGQGRGEQYF. In DNA, the CDR3 is TGTGCCATCAGTGAGCGGGGAGGGCAGGGCAGAGGGGAGCAGTACTTC.

The rearrangement links TRBV28 to TRBJ2-1; possibly TRBD1 for D (6 bases). Trimming cost V 6 bases and J 1 base, with 10 bases left between them. Germline CDR1 and CDR2: MDHEN and SYDVKM. CDR3 length: 14 amino acids. The CDR3 loop is CASSADSSYNEQFF. In nucleotides, the CDR3 is TGTGCCAGCAGCGCGGACAGTTCCTACAATGAGCAGTTCTTC.

The V gene is TRBV4-1, the J gene TRBJ1-5, with TRBD1 matching 12 bases. Germline CDR1 reads MGHRA; CDR2 reads YSYEKL. V dropped 4 bases and J dropped 5; count of bases not matched to a gene: 9. CDR3 length: 17 amino acids. Written as DNA, the CDR3 is TGCGCCAGCAGCCCGGCCCCCCGGGACAGGGGGCATCAGCCCCAGCATTTT. Protein: CASSPAPRDRGHQPQHF.

The V gene is TRBV11-3, the J gene TRBJ2-3; TRBD1 matches 8 bases. J lost 6 bases, V lost 5 bases, and 7 bases had no gene match. There are 14 residues in the CDR3. Germline loops: CDR1 SGHNT, CDR2 YENEEA. The CDR3: CASSPRTGKDTQYF. The CDR3, as DNA: TGTGCCAGCAGCCCTCGGACAGGGAAGGATACGCAGTATTTT.

This chain connects TRBV9 to TRBJ2-2; TRBD2 agrees at 7 bases. After removal of 7 bases from V and 0 bases from J, the junction contained 6 bases not matched to a gene. The CDR3 extends over 15 amino acids. Germline V gene sequence: CDR1 SGDLS, CDR2 YYNGEE. The CDR3 sequence: CASGHAGANTGELFF. For the CDR3, the DNA is TGTGCCAGCGGTCACGCGGGAGCGAACACCGGGGAGCTGTTTTTT.

This rearrangement joins TRBV30 to TRBJ1-4; TRBD1 matches 7 bases. The V gene's germline CDR1 is GTSNPN and CDR2 SVGIG (reference sequence). V trimming: 2 bases; J trimming: 3 bases; junction bases outside the gene matches: 3. The CDR3 length is 14 residues. CDR3 nucleotides: TGTGCCTGGAGTTCAGGGGGTGCTAATGAAAAACTGTTTTTT. Translation: CAWSSGGANEKLFF. Drawing the rest from reference TRBV30 and TRBJ1-4, the complete variable domain is SQTIHQWPATLVQPVGSPLSLECTVEGTSNPNLYWYRQAAGRGLQLLFYSVGIGQISSEVPQNLSASRPQDRQFILSSKKLLLSDSGFYLCAWSSGGANEKLFFGSGTQLSVL.

In nucleotides, the CDR3 is TGCGCCAGCAGCCTTCCGACTAGCGGCGACAATGAGCAGTTCTTC. Translated, it gives CASSLPTSGDNEQFF. This sequence joins TRBV5-1 and TRBJ2-1; 9 positions agree with TRBD2. From germline, CDR1 is SGHRS and CDR2 YFSETQ. J gave up 5 bases and V 4 bases, and 7 bases lay outside the gene matches. The CDR3 runs to 15 residues.

The rearrangement links TRBV5-1 to TRBJ1-6, with TRBD1 as a possible D gene (5 bases). Deletions cut 2 bases from V and 0 bases from J, with 6 bases between. CDR1 and CDR2 (germline): SGHRS, YFSETQ. The CDR3 runs to 15 residues. As DNA, the CDR3 is TGCGCCAGCAGCTTCGACAGCTCCTATAATTCACCCCTCCACTTT. This encodes CASSFDSSYNSPLHF.

This clone was counted once. The rearrangement joins TRBV6-5 to TRBJ2-3; 7 bases are shared with TRBD1. CDR3 size: 13 residues. J gave up 4 bases and V 5 bases, and 3 bases lay outside the gene matches. Germline V gene lookup returns CDR1 MNHEY and CDR2 SVGAGI. CDR3 protein: CASSNDRADTQYF. DNA for the CDR3: TGTGCCAGCAGTAATGACAGGGCAGATACGCAGTATTTT.

CDR3 bases: TGTGCCAGTAGCCCCCCCGGAGATACGCAGTATTTT. This translates into CASSPPGDTQYF. V and J are TRBV19 and TRBJ2-3, with D unresolved. The CDR3 has 12 amino acids. The V end was cut by 6 bases, the J end by 5 bases, with 9 bases between. Germline V gives CDR1 LNHDA, CDR2 SQIVND (reference sequence).

V and J are TRBV5-5 and TRBJ2-1; D is uncertain. Trimming removed 5 bases from V and 2 bases from J, with 8 bases in between. Germline loops: CDR1 SGHKS, CDR2 YYEKEE (reference sequence). This CDR3 contains 13 residues. DNA of the CDR3: TGTGCCAGCAGAGACCGGGCCTACAATGAGCAGTTCTTC. Protein: CASRDRAYNEQFF.

J is TRBJ2-7 and V is TRBV27, with D perhaps matching TRBD1 (7 bases). The CDR3 covers 14 residues. Germline CDR1 and CDR2: MNHEY and SMNVEV (reference sequence). Trimming removed 2 bases from V and 6 bases from J, with 14 bases in between. This chain's CDR3 is CASSLTGEALEQYF. Written as DNA, the CDR3 is TGTGCCAGCAGTTTAACAGGGGAGGCCCTCGAGCAGTACTTC.

The V call is TRBV29-1, the J call TRBJ2-1; 8 bases align to TRBD2. This CDR3 region has 12 residues. Germline V lookup: CDR1 SQVTM, CDR2 ANQGSEA. With V trimmed by 6 bases and J by 9 bases, 7 bases remained unmatched. CDR3 protein: CSVGLEGSEQFF. CDR3 nucleotide sequence: TGCAGCGTGGGACTAGAGGGGAGTGAGCAGTTCTTC.